Below, 5 T cell receptor beta chains from the same sample are listed, as sequenced in a study of T-cell reconstitution after alpha-beta-depleted transplantation in children. Preparing the TCRbeta library involved the use of unique molecular identifiers. MiXCR, applied by TCRdb to the PCR reads, yields one record per CDR3 protein. The data show hundreds of thousands of distinct CDR3 sequences, about 30% seen once. Sequencing was performed on PBMCs from the stem cell graft donor, taken from the stem cell graft. These receptors all come from a human donor who donated a stem cell graft to a child with aplastic anemia.

This chain connects TRBV12-3 or TRBV12-4 to TRBJ1-6; D unresolved. The CDR3 is 14 residues long. V was cut by 2 bases and J by 10 bases, with 12 bases left in between. CDR3 in amino acids: CASSLQEAQSPLHF. CDR3 sequence (DNA): TGTGCCAGCAGTTTACAGGAGGCACAATCACCCCTCCACTTT.

The rearrangement joins TRBV5-4 to TRBJ2-3, with 9 bases fitting TRBD2. Unmatched junction bases numbered 10, after V lost 6 bases and J lost 2 bases. Germline lookup yields CDR1 SGHNT and CDR2 YYREEE (reference sequence). This CDR3 spans 16 amino acids. The CDR3 reads CASKEQAGGVTDTQYF. In DNA, the CDR3 is TGTGCCAGCAAGGAGCAAGCGGGGGGAGTCACAGATACGCAGTATTTT.

The V and J genes are TRBV30 and TRBJ2-3, with TRBD1 matching over 10 bases. The CDR3 contains 15 residues. Germline V gives CDR1 GTSNPN, CDR2 SVGIG (reference sequence). V lost 2 bases and J lost 6; bases outside the gene matches: 8. The CDR3 DNA is TGTGCCTGGAGTTTTCGGACAGGGGGAAGGGATACGCAGTATTTT. Its translation is CAWSFRTGGRDTQYF.

The chain links TRBV7-1 to TRBJ1-5, with 10 positions matching TRBD1. TRBV7-1 is reported as an ORF; its role is uncertain. The CDR3 has 13 amino acids. Germline trimming cut 5 bases from V and 6 bases from J; bases unmatched to any gene: 1. The CDR3 sequence: CASSRQGAQPQHF. The CDR3 DNA sequence: TGTGCCAGCAGCCGACAGGGGGCTCAGCCCCAGCATTTT.

The rearrangement joins TRBV27 to TRBJ2-7; TRBD2 is a possible D gene (5 bases). In germline, CDR1 is MNHEY, CDR2 SMNVEV (reference sequence). The germline V and J ends were trimmed by 7 bases and 6 bases, with 10 bases remaining between them. The CDR3 length is 11 residues. CDR3 region: CASKNSGEQYV. The CDR3, as DNA: TGTGCCAGCAAGAACAGCGGCGAGCAGTACGTC.